This T cell receptor beta chain is drawn from a study of CD8+CD57+ T cells in acquired aplastic anemia. CD8+CD57+ cell expansion had been shown by flow cytometry in patients chosen for sequencing. Severe acquired aplastic anemia was present in every patient. TCR beta VDJ and CDR3 profiles were obtained from a genomic DNA template. Via MiXCR, TCRdb re-called the reads, giving one row per CDR3 protein. The sample includes approximately 190,000 distinct CDR3 sequences, 40% to 55% seen only once; the top ten take 9.7%. The V gene's germline CDR1 is SGHVS and CDR2 FQNEAQ. V shed 4 bases and J 7 bases; nucleotides not matched to a gene: 4. The CDR3 runs 12 residues.

This TCR came from a human donor with aplastic anemia. The sample comprised sorted CD4+, CD8+, or CD8+CD57+ T cells (not recorded which) from PBMCs. The chain is built from TRBV7-8 and TRBJ2-7; 7 positions agree with TRBD1. CDR3 DNA sequence: TGTGCCAGCAGCTACCTACAGGGGGAGCAGTACTTC. As protein: CASSYLQGEQYF. The whole variable domain, filled in from reference TRBV7-8 and TRBJ2-7, reads GAGVSQSPRYKVAKRGQDVALRCDPISGHVSLFWYQQALGQGPEFLTYFQNEAQLDKSGLPSDRFFAERPEGSVSTLKIQRTQQEDSAVYLCASSYLQGEQYFGPGTRLTVT.